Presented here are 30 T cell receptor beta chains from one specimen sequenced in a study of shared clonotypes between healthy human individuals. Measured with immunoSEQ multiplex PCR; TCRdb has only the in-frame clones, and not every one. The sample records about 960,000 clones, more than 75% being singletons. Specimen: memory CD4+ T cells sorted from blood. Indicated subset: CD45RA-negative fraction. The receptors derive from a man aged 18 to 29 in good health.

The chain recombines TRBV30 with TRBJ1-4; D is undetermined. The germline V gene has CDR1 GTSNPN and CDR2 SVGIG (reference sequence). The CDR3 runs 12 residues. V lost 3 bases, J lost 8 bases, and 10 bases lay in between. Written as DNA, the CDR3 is TGTGCCTGGAGAGAGGGAAGCGAAAAACTGTTTTTT. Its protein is CAWREGSEKLFF. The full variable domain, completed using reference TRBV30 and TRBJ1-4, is SQTIHQWPATLVQPVGSPLSLECTVEGTSNPNLYWYRQAAGRGLQLLFYSVGIGQISSEVPQNLSASRPQDRQFILSSKKLLLSDSGFYLCAWREGSEKLFFGSGTQLSVL.

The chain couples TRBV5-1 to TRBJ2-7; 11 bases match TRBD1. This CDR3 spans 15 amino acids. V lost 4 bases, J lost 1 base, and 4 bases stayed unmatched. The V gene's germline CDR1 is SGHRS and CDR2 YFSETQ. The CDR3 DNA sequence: TGCGCCAGCAGCGCTGGGACAGGGGGTTCCTACGAGCAGTACTTC. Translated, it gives CASSAGTGGSYEQYF. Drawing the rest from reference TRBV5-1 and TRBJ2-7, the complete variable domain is KAGVTQTPRYLIKTRGQQVTLSCSPISGHRSVSWYQQTPGQGLQFLFEYFSETQRNKGNFPGRFSGRQFSNSRSEMNVSTLELGDSALYLCASSAGTGGSYEQYFGPGTRLTVT.

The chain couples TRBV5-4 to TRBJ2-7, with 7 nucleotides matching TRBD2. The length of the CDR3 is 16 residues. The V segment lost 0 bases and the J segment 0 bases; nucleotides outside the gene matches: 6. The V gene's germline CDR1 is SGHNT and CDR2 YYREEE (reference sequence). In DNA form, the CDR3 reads TGTGCCAGCAGCTTGGCGGAGCGGGGCCCCTCCTACGAGCAGTACTTC. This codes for CASSLAERGPSYEQYF.

The CDR3 protein is CASSSTQNYGYTF. CDR3 nucleotides: TGTGCCAGCAGCTCTACACAAAACTATGGCTACACCTTC. This sequence joins TRBV2 and TRBJ1-2; D gene unclear. Germline CDR1 is SNHLY and CDR2 is FYNNEI. The V gene lost 6 bases and the J gene lost 2 bases, with 10 bases spanning the gap. The CDR3 is made up of 13 amino acids. Using reference TRBV2 and TRBJ1-2 for the parts outside the CDR3, the full variable domain is EPEVTQTPSHQVTQMGQEVILRCVPISNHLYFYWYRQILGQKVEFLVSFYNNEISEKSEIFDDQFSVERPDGSNFTLKIRSTKLEDSAMYFCASSSTQNYGYTFGSGTRLTVV.

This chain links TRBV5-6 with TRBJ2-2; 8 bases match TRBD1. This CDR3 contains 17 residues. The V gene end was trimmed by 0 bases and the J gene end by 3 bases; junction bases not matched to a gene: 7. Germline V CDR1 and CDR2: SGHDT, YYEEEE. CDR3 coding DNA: TGTGCCAGCAGCTTGGCGGGCAGGGGGCGGTACACCGGGGAGCTGTTTTTT. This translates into CASSLAGRGRYTGELFF.

In nucleotides, the CDR3 is TGCGCCAGCAGCCAAGCGATTTTGGCTAGTGGGAACACCGGGGAGCTGTTTTTT. It translates to CASSQAILASGNTGELFF. The chain joins TRBV4-3 to TRBJ2-2; D remains unclear. The CDR3 has 18 residues. Trimming shortened V by 1 base and J by 1 base, and 16 bases separated the two germline ends. The germline V gene has CDR1 LGHNA and CDR2 YSLEER.

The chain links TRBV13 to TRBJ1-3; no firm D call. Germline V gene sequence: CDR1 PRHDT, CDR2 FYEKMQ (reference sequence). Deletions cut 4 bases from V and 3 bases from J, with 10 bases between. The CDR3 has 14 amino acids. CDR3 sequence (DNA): TGTGCCAGCAGCTCTCCCGCAGGTGGAAACACCATATATTTT. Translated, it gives CASSSPAGGNTIYF.

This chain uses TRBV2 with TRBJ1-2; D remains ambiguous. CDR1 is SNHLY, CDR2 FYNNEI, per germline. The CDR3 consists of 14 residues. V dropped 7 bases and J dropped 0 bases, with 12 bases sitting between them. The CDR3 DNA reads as TGTGCCAGCACCTTACACAGAACTAACTATGGCTACACCTTC. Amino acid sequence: CASTLHRTNYGYTF.

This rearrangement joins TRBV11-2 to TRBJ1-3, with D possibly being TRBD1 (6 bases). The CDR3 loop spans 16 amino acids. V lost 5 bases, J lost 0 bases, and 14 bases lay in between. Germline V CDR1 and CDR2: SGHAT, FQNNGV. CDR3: CASSLSQGGSGNTIYF. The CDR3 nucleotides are TGTGCCAGCAGCCTATCACAGGGTGGCTCTGGAAACACCATATATTTT.

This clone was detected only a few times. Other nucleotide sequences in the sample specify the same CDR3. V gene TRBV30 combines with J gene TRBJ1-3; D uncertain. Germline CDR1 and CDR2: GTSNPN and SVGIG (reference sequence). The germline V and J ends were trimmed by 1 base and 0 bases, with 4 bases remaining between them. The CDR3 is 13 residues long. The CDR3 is CAWSDSSGNTIYF. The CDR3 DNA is TGTGCCTGGAGTGACAGCTCTGGAAACACCATATATTTT.

The CDR3 loop reads CAWSVPSFRWETGELFF. The CDR3 region has the DNA TGTGCCTGGAGTGTACCGTCTTTTCGTTGGGAAACCGGGGAGCTGTTTTTT. V usage is TRBV30 and J usage is TRBJ2-2, with D hard to call. V gave up 0 bases and J gave up 5 bases, with 19 bases separating them. CDR3 length equals 17 residues. The germline V gene has CDR1 GTSNPN and CDR2 SVGIG (reference sequence).

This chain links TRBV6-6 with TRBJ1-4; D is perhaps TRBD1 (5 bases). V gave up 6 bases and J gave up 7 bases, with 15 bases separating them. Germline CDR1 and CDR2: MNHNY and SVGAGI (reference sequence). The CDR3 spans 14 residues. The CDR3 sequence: CASSWAGGGEKLFF. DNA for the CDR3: TGTGCCAGCAGCTGGGCCGGGGGGGGTGAAAAACTGTTTTTT.

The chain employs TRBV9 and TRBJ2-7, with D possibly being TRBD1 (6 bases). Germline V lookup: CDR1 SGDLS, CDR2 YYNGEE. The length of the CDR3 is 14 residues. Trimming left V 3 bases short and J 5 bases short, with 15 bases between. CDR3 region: CASSAEGVSDEQYF. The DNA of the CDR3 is TGTGCCAGCAGCGCCGAGGGGGTTAGTGACGAGCAGTACTTC. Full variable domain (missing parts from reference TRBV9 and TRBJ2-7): DSGVTQTPKHLITATGQRVTLRCSPRSGDLSVYWYQQSLDQGLQFLIQYYNGEERAKGNILERFSAQQFPDLHSELNLSSLELGDSALYFCASSAEGVSDEQYFGPGTRLTVT.

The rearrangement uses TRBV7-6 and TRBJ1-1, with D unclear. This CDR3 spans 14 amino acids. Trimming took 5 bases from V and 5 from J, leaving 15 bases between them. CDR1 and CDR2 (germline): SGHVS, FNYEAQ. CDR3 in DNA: TGTGCCAGCAGCGTAGATTGGTTTGGGACTGAAGCTTTCTTT. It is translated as CASSVDWFGTEAFF.

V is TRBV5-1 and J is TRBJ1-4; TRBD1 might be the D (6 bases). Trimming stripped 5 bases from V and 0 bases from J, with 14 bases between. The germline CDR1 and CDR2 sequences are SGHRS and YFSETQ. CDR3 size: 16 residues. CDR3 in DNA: TGCGCCAGCAGGCAGAGCAGGGGAGCAACTAATGAAAAACTGTTTTTT. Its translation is CASRQSRGATNEKLFF.

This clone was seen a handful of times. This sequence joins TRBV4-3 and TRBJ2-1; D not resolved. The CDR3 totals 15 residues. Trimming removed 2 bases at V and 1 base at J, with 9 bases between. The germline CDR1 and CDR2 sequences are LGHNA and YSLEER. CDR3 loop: CASSQQAGSYNEQFF. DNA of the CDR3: TGCGCCAGCAGCCAACAAGCAGGTTCCTACAATGAGCAGTTCTTC.

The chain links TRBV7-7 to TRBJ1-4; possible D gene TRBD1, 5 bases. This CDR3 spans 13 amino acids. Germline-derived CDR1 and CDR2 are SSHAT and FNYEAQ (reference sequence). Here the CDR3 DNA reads TGTGCTAGCTCCGGGGGGTTCCGGGAAAAACTGTTTTTT. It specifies CASSGGFREKLFF.

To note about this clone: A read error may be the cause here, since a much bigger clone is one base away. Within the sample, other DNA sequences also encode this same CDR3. The CDR3 reads CASSFAYEQYF. The CDR3 DNA is TGTGCCAGCAGTTTCGCCTACGAGCAGTACTTC. The chain combines TRBV28 with TRBJ2-7; D gene ambiguous. Deletions cut 3 bases from V and 2 bases from J, with 2 bases between. Germline V gives CDR1 MDHEN, CDR2 SYDVKM. There are 11 residues in the CDR3.

This CDR3 is CASSVSGEGGGYTF. The CDR3, as DNA: TGTGCCAGCAGTGTGTCTGGGGAAGGAGGTGGCTACACCTTC. This chain uses TRBV2 with TRBJ1-2; no definite D call. Germline loops: CDR1 SNHLY, CDR2 FYNNEI. Trimming took off 4 bases at V and 7 bases at J, with 16 bases between the two ends. The CDR3 has 14 residues.

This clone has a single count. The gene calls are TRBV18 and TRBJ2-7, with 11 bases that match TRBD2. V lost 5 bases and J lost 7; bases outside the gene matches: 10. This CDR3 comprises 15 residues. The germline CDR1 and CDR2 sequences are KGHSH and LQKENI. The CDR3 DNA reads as TGTGCCAGCTCAATAGTCGGGACTAGCGGAAGAGAGCAGTACTTC. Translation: CASSIVGTSGREQYF.

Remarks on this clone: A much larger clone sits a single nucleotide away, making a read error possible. This CDR3 is CASSASGNTIYF. Written as DNA, the CDR3 is TGTGCCAGCAGCGCCTCTGGAAACACCATATATTTT. The chain couples TRBV25-1 to TRBJ1-3; unclear D gene. CDR3 length: 12 amino acids. Trimming pared 6 bases from V and 0 bases from J, leaving 3 bases between. Germline V gene sequence: CDR1 MGHDK, CDR2 SYGVNS.

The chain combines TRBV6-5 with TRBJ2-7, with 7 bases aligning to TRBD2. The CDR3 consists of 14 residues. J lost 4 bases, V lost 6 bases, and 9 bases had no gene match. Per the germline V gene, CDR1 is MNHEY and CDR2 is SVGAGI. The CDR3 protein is CASRRSGIGYEQYF. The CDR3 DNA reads TGTGCCAGCAGACGGAGCGGGATCGGGTACGAGCAGTACTTC.

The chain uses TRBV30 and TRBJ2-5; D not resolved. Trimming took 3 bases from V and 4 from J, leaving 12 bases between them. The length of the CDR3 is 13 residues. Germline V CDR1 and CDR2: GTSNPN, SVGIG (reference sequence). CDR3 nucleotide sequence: TGTGCCTGGAGCTCCCGGATTGGAGAGACCCAGTACTTC. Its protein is CAWSSRIGETQYF.

The CDR3 DNA reads TGTGCCAGCAGCGGGGGGTCAGGGGCCTACGAGCAGTACTTC. It yields the protein CASSGGSGAYEQYF. This chain links TRBV2 with TRBJ2-7; D is possibly TRBD2 (7 bases). V lost 6 bases to trimming and J lost 2 bases, with 14 bases between them. In germline, CDR1 is SNHLY, CDR2 FYNNEI. This CDR3 spans 14 amino acids.

In DNA form, the CDR3 reads TGTGCCTGGAGTCATCGAGGGACTGGAAACACCATATATTTT. This translates into CAWSHRGTGNTIYF. The rearrangement joins TRBV30 to TRBJ1-3; D is unclear. Trimming removed 2 bases at V and 2 bases at J, with 10 bases between. CDR1 GTSNPN and CDR2 SVGIG come from the germline V gene (reference sequence). The CDR3 spans 14 residues. Combining the CDR3 with reference TRBV30 and TRBJ1-3 gives the whole variable domain SQTIHQWPATLVQPVGSPLSLECTVEGTSNPNLYWYRQAAGRGLQLLFYSVGIGQISSEVPQNLSASRPQDRQFILSSKKLLLSDSGFYLCAWSHRGTGNTIYFGEGSWLTVV.

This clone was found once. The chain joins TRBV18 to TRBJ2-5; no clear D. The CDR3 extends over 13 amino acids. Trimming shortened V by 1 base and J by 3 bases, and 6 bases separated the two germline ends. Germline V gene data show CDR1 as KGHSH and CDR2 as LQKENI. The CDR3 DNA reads TGTGCCAGCTCACCACGGCTCGAAGAGACCCAGTACTTC. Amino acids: CASSPRLEETQYF.

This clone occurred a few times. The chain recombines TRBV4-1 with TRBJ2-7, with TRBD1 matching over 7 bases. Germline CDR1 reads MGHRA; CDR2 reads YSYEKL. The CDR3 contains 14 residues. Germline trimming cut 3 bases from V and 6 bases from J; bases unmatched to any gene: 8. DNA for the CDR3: TGCGCCAGCAGCCACAAACAGGGGTTTACCGAGCAGTACTTC. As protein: CASSHKQGFTEQYF.

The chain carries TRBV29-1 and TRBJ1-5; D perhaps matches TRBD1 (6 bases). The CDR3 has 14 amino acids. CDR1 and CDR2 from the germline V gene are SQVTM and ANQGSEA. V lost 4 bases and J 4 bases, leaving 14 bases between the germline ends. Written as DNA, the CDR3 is TGCAGCGTTGTTATCGGGGGCCCGAATCAGCCCCAGCATTTT. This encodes CSVVIGGPNQPQHF.

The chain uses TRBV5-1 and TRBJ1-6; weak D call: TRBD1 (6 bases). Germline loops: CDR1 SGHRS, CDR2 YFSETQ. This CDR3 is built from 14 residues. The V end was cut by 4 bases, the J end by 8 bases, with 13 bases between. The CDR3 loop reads CASSATGWDSPLHF. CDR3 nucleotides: TGCGCCAGCAGCGCCACAGGGTGGGATTCACCCCTCCACTTT.

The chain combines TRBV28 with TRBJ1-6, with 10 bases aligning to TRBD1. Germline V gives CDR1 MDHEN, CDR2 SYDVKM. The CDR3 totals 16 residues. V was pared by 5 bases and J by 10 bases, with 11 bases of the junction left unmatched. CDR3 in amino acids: CASSPYRDRGRSPLHF. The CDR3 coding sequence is TGTGCCAGCAGTCCGTACCGGGACAGGGGACGGTCACCCCTCCACTTT.